These T cell receptor beta chains were read from a single sample in a study of cytomegalovirus exposure and HLA in healthy donors. Profiled with immunoSEQ multiplex PCR; TCRdb holds only in-frame clones, not every one. In the table there are 98,000 or so clones, approximately 78% of which are singletons. The sequencing sample was made of PBMCs. Receptors originate from a woman in her thirties or forties in good health and CMV-seronegative. Each CDR3 is given with its conserved first and last residue. D genes are given only for firm matches. Not every row has a clone size; where given, it reads once, few, many or a size class.

d_gene,abundance,v_gene,j_gene,CDR3aa,CDR3nt
NA,NA,TRBV27,TRBJ1-2,CASSLSAGNYGYTF,TGTGCCAGCAGTTTATCGGCCGGGAACTATGGCTACACCTTC
TRBD1,NA,TRBV25-1,TRBJ2-1,CASSFHLGRGHNEQFF,TGTGCCAGCAGTTTCCACCTTGGAAGGGGGCACAATGAGCAGTTCTTC
NA,NA,TRBV6-1,TRBJ2-3,CASSDLAGTSTDTQYF,TGTGCCAGCAGTGACTTGGCCGGGACTAGCACAGATACGCAGTATTTT
TRBD2,NA,TRBV9,TRBJ2-1,CASSVASGSVGEQFF,TGTGCCAGCAGCGTAGCTAGCGGGAGCGTAGGTGAGCAGTTCTTC
NA,NA,TRBV27,TRBJ2-1,CASSWTISNEQFF,TGTGCCAGCAGTTGGACTATATCCAATGAGCAGTTCTTC
NA,few,TRBV19,TRBJ2-2,CASSLGAGNTGELFF,TGTGCCAGTAGTTTGGGCGCCGGGAACACCGGGGAGCTGTTTTTT
TRBD2,NA,TRBV28,TRBJ2-7,CASGRSLAGDPYEQYF,TGTGCCAGCGGCCGTAGCCTAGCGGGAGACCCCTACGAGCAGTACTTC
NA,NA,TRBV5-1,TRBJ2-1,CASSLVLNEQFF,TGCGCCAGCAGCTTGGTTCTAAATGAGCAGTTCTTC
TRBD1,few,TRBV15,TRBJ1-2,CATSRNRGGNYGYTF,TGTGCCACCAGCAGAAACAGGGGAGGCAACTATGGCTACACCTTC
NA,NA,TRBV6-5,TRBJ1-1,CASSYSEGGVEAFF,TGTGCCAGCAGTTACTCGGAGGGCGGGGTTGAAGCTTTCTTT
NA,NA,TRBV4-1,TRBJ1-3,CASSQAPSSGNTIYF,TGCGCCAGCAGCCAAGCCCCTTCCTCTGGAAACACCATATATTTT
TRBD1,NA,TRBV28,TRBJ2-7,CASTRGGQGGYEQYF,TGTGCCAGCACCCGTGGGGGACAGGGGGGATACGAGCAGTACTTC
TRBD2,NA,TRBV6-6,TRBJ2-7,CASSRTSGNYEQYF,TGTGCCAGCAGTAGGACTAGCGGGAACTACGAGCAGTACTTC
NA,NA,TRBV4-3,TRBJ1-4,CASSQVAGINEKLFF,TGCGCCAGCAGCCAAGTTGCAGGGATTAATGAAAAACTGTTTTTT
NA,NA,TRBV29-1,TRBJ1-1,CSVERSAGNTEAFF,TGCAGCGTTGAAAGGTCGGCAGGGAACACTGAAGCTTTCTTT
NA,NA,TRBV25-1,TRBJ1-6,CASSEWGGIGGNSPLHF,TGTGCCAGCAGTGAATGGGGGGGGATCGGTGGAAATTCACCCCTCCACTTT
TRBD2,NA,TRBV28,TRBJ2-1,CASRPGLAGNEQFF,TGTGCCAGCAGGCCGGGACTAGCAGGCAATGAGCAGTTCTTC
NA,few,TRBV27,TRBJ1-1,CASRTQGGTEAFF,TGTGCCAGCCGAACCCAAGGGGGCACTGAAGCTTTCTTT
NA,NA,TRBV7-9,TRBJ2-7,CASSSLAPYEQYF,TGTGCCAGCAGCTCCCTGGCCCCCTACGAGCAGTACTTC
TRBD1,NA,TRBV28,TRBJ2-7,CASIGTEGKSSYEQYF,TGTGCCAGTATCGGGACAGAGGGAAAGAGCTCCTACGAGCAGTACTTC
NA,NA,TRBV5-1,TRBJ2-1,CASSNSPDNEQFF,TGCGCCAGCAGTAATAGCCCGGACAATGAGCAGTTCTTC
TRBD2,few,TRBV19,TRBJ2-3,CASSGRTSGISDTQYF,TGTGCCAGTAGTGGACGGACTAGCGGGATATCAGATACGCAGTATTTT
NA,NA,TRBV4-3,TRBJ2-3,CASSQDQGMIIPTDTQYF,TGCGCCAGCAGCCAAGATCAGGGAATGATAATCCCCACAGATACGCAGTATTTT
NA,NA,TRBV2,TRBJ2-2,CASSAQNTGELFF,TGTGCCAGCAGCGCACAGAACACCGGGGAGCTGTTTTTT
NA,NA,TRBV5-5,TRBJ2-7,CASSGSSYEQYF,TGTGCCAGCAGCGGGAGCTCCTACGAGCAGTACTTC
NA,NA,TRBV13,TRBJ2-1,CASSLGAGLEQFF,TGTGCCAGCAGCTTGGGGGCGGGACTAGAGCAGTTCTTC
TRBD2,NA,TRBV5-5,TRBJ2-3,CASRVGGADTQYF,TGTGCCAGCAGGGTTGGGGGGGCAGATACGCAGTATTTT
TRBD2,NA,TRBV28,TRBJ2-1,CASSLAGDYNEQFF,TGTGCCAGCAGTTTAGCGGGAGACTACAATGAGCAGTTCTTC